The sequence of this T cell receptor (beta chain) was determined in a study of T-cell memory formation after mild COVID-19. Study at large: In these data, TCR clusters were largely donor specific.

5'RACE with constant-segment primers built TCRalpha and TCRbeta cDNA libraries with UMIs. TCRdb ran MiXCR on the 5' RACE reads and lists one entry per CDR3 protein. Altogether approximately 240,000 distinct CDR3 sequences are present, around 17% being singletons, with the ten largest covering 3.5%. The junction had 1 base not matched to a gene; V was cut back by 6 bases and J by 3 bases. The CDR3 covers 14 residues. The sequenced sample was PBMCs or a T cell subset sorted from them (not recorded which). The V gene is TRBV12-3 or TRBV12-4, the J gene TRBJ2-3; TRBD2 matches 12 bases. This TCR derives from a man younger than 35 who had mild COVID-19 (a few samples of this study predate the infection). Cell type and time point are not known. The CDR3 DNA reads TGTGCCAGCAGCACTAGCGGGGGGACAGATACGCAGTATTTT. This codes for CASSTSGGTDTQYF.